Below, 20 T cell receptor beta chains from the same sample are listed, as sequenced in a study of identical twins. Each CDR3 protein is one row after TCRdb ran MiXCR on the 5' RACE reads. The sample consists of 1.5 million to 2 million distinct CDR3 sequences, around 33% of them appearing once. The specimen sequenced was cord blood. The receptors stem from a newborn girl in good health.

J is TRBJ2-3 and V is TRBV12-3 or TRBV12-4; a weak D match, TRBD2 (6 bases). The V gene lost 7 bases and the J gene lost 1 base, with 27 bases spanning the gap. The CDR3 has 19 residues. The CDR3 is CASTDSLARRLLGTDTQYF. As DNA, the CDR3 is TGTGCCAGCACCGACTCACTAGCCCGTCGTCTTCTCGGCACAGATACGCAGTATTTT.

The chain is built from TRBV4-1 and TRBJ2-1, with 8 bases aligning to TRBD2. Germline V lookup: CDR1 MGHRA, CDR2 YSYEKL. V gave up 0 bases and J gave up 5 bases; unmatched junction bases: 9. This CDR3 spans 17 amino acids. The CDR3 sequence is CASSQESERELDNEQFF. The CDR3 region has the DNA TGCGCCAGCAGCCAAGAGTCCGAGCGGGAGTTAGACAATGAGCAGTTCTTC.

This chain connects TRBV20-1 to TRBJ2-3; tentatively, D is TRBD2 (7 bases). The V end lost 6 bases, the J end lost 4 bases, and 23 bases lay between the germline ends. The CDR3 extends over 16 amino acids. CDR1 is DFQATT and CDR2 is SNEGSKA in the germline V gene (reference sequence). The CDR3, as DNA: TGCAGTGCCGGCCCCGGGGGGCGTAGTATAGCAGATACGCAGTATTTT. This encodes CSAGPGGRSIADTQYF.

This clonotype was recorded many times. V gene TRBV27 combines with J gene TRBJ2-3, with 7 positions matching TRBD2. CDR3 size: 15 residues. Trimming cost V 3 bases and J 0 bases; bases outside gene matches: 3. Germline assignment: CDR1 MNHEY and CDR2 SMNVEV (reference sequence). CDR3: CASSFLAASTDTQYF. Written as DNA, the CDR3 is TGTGCCAGCAGTTTCCTAGCGGCTAGCACAGATACGCAGTATTTT.

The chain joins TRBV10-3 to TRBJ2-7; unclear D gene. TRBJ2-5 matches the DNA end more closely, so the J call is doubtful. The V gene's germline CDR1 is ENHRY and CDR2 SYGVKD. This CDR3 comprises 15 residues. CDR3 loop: CAISESTERWETQYF. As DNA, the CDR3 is TGTGCCATCAGTGAGTCAACAGAAAGATGGGAGACCCAGTACTTC.

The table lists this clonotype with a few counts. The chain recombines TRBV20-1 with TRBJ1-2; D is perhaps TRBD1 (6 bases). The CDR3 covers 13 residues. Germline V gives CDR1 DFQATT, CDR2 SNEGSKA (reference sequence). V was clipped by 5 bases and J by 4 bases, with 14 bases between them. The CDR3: CSALRDTLYGYTF. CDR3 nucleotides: TGCAGTGCTCTCCGGGACACCCTCTATGGCTACACCTTC.

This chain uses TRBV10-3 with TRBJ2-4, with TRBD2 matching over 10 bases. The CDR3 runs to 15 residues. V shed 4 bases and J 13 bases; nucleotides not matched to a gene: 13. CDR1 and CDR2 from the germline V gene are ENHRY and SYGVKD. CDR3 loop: CAISGRLAGGNEQYF. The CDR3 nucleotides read TGTGCCATCAGTGGGAGACTAGCGGGCGGCAATGAGCAGTACTTC.

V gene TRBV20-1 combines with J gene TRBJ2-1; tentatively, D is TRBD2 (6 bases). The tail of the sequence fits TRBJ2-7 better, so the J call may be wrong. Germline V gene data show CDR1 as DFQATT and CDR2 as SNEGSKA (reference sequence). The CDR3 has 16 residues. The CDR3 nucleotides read TGCAGTGCTAGAGGTAGCGGTAGCCTCTCCTACAATGAGCAGTACTTC. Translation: CSARGSGSLSYNEQYF.

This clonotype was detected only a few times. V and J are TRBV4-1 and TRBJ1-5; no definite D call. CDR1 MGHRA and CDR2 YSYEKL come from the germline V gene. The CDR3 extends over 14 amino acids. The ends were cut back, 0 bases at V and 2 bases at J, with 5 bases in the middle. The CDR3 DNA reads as TGCGCCAGCAGCCAAGACGTGGGCAATCAGCCCCAGCATTTT. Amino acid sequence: CASSQDVGNQPQHF.

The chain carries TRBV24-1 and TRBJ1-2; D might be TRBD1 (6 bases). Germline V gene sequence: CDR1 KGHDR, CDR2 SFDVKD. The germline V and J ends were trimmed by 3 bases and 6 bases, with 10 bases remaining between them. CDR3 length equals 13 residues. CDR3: CATSDPGVDGYTF. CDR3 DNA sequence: TGTGCCACCAGTGATCCAGGGGTGGATGGCTACACCTTC.

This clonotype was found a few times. CDR3 amino acids: CSARSVAGVPDTQYF. CDR3 in DNA: TGCAGTGCTAGATCCGTAGCGGGGGTGCCAGATACGCAGTATTTT. This chain uses TRBV20-1 with TRBJ2-3; 9 bases are shared with TRBD2. The germline V gene encodes CDR1 DFQATT and CDR2 SNEGSKA (reference sequence). The trim removed 2 bases at V and 4 bases at J, leaving 7 bases unmatched. The CDR3 is 15 residues long.

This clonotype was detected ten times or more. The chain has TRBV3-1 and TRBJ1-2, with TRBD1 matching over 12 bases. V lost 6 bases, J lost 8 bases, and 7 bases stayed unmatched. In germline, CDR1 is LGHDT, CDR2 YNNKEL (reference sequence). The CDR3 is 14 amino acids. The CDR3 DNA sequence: TGTGCCAGCAGTCAGGGACAGGGGGCTGGCGGCTACACCTTC. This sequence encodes CASSQGQGAGGYTF.

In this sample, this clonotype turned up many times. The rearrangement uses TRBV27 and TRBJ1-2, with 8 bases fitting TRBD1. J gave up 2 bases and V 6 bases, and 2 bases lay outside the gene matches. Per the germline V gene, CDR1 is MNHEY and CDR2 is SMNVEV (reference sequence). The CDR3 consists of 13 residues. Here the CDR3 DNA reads TGTGCCAGCAGACGGACAGGGAACTATGGCTACACCTTC. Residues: CASRRTGNYGYTF.

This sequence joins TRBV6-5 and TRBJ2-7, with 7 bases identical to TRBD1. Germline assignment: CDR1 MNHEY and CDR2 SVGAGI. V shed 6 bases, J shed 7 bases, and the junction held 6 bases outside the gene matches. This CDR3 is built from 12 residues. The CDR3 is CASRPGTDEQYF. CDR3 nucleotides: TGTGCCAGCAGGCCCGGGACAGATGAGCAGTACTTC.

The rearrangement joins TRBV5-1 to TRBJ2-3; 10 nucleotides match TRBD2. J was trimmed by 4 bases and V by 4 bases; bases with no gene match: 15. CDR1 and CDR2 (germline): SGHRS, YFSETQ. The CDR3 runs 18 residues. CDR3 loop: CASSRPRSGLAGADTQYF. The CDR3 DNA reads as TGCGCCAGCAGCCGACCGAGATCGGGTCTAGCGGGGGCAGATACGCAGTATTTT.

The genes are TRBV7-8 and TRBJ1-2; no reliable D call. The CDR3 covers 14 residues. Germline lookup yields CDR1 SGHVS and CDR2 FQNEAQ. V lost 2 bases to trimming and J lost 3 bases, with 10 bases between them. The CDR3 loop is CASSLTLLHYGYTF. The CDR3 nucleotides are TGTGCCAGCAGCTTAACCTTGCTTCACTATGGCTACACCTTC.

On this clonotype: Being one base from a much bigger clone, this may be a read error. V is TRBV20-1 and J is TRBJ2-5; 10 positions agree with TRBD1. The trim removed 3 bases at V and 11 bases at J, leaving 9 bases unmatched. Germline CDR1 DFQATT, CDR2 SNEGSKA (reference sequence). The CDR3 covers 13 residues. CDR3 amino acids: CSARTGGYNEQYF. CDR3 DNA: TGCAGTGCTAGGACAGGGGGCTACAATGAGCAGTACTTC.

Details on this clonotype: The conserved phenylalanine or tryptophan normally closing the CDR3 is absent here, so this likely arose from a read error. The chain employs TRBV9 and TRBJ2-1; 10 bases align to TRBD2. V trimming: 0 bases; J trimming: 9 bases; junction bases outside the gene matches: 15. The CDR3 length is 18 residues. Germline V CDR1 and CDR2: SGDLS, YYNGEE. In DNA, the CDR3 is TGTGCCAGCAGCGTAGGAGCTAGCGGGAGTAGTATTCCAGGTGAGCAGTTCTTA. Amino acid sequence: CASSVGASGSSIPGEQFL.

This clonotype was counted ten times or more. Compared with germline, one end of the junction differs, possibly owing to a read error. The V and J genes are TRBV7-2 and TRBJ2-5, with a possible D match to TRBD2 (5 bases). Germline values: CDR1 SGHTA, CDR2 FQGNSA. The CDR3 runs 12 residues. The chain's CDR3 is CASSLAKETQYF. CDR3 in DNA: TGTGCCAGCAGTTTAGCGAAAGAGACCCAGTACTTC.

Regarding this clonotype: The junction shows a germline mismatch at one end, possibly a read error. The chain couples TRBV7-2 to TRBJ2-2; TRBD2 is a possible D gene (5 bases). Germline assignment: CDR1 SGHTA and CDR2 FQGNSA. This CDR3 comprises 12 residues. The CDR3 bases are TGTGCCAGCAGCTTTAACACCGGGGAGCAGTTTTTT. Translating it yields CASSFNTGEQFF.